Presented here are 23 T cell receptor beta chains from one specimen sequenced in a study of cytomegalovirus exposure and HLA in healthy donors. The PCR was carried out with 60 Vbeta primers and 13 Jbeta primers. Method: immunoSEQ multiplex PCR; TCRdb's copy keeps in-frame clones and lacks some. The sample includes around 200,000 clones, roughly 82% of them seen just once. Material for sequencing was PBMCs. These receptors came from a girl aged 2-15 years in good health and CMV-seropositive.

This chain connects TRBV7-2 to TRBJ2-7; TRBD2 matches 10 bases. The CDR3 loop spans 15 amino acids. After removal of 3 bases from V and 4 bases from J, the junction contained 6 bases not matched to a gene. The germline CDR1 and CDR2 sequences are SGHTA and FQGNSA. CDR3 in amino acids: CASSFASGSSYEQYF. CDR3 nucleotide sequence: TGTGCCAGCAGCTTCGCTAGCGGGAGCTCTTACGAGCAGTACTTC.

V is TRBV30 and J is TRBJ2-5, with 9 bases aligning to TRBD2. Germline CDR1 GTSNPN, CDR2 SVGIG (reference sequence). The CDR3 covers 15 residues. V was clipped by 2 bases and J by 4 bases; unmatched bases: 8. The CDR3 reads CAWSPLLSGRETQYF. DNA for the CDR3: TGTGCCTGGAGTCCCCTCCTTAGCGGGAGAGAGACCCAGTACTTC.

The chain employs TRBV13 and TRBJ2-1; D is ambiguous. With 1 base removed from V and 9 bases from J, the gap between germline ends came to 10 bases. Per the germline V gene, CDR1 is PRHDT and CDR2 is FYEKMQ (reference sequence). The CDR3 consists of 13 residues. The chain's CDR3 is CASSLASVVEQFF. CDR3 sequence (DNA): TGTGCCAGCAGCTTAGCCTCCGTCGTTGAGCAGTTCTTC.

This chain links TRBV6-1 with TRBJ1-3; 7 bases align to TRBD1. CDR3 length equals 17 residues. CDR1 and CDR2 from the germline V gene are MNHNS and SASEGT. The J segment lost 4 bases and the V segment lost 4 bases, leaving 13 bases of the junction unmatched. The DNA for the CDR3 is TGTGCCAGCAGTGGGAAAGACAGGGATCGACCAGGAAACACCATATATTTT. This codes for CASSGKDRDRPGNTIYF.

This clone appeared once. V is TRBV9 and J is TRBJ1-6; possible D gene TRBD1, 6 bases. Germline V CDR1 and CDR2: SGDLS, YYNGEE. Trimming took off 6 bases at V and 5 bases at J, with 21 bases between the two ends. The length of the CDR3 is 17 residues. CDR3 loop: CASTLGGGPSDNSPLHF. The CDR3 DNA is TGTGCCAGCACCTTAGGGGGGGGTCCCAGCGATAATTCACCCCTCCACTTT.

V usage is TRBV28 and J usage is TRBJ1-1; no clear D gene. CDR1 and CDR2 from the germline V gene are MDHEN and SYDVKM. Trimming removed 6 bases from V and 1 base from J, with 9 bases in between. The CDR3 is made up of 13 amino acids. This CDR3 reads CASSFGSNTEAFF. The CDR3 region has the DNA TGTGCCAGCAGCTTCGGGTCGAACACTGAAGCTTTCTTT.

The chain uses TRBV6-6 and TRBJ1-2; D is undetermined. The CDR3 spans 11 residues. Trimming left V 10 bases short and J 0 bases short, with 6 bases between. Germline loops: CDR1 MNHNY, CDR2 SVGAGI (reference sequence). The CDR3 DNA reads TGTGCCACCGGGACTAACTATGGCTACACCTTC. Translated: CATGTNYGYTF.

CDR3 sequence reads: CASSRTGSFLGSYEQYF. DNA for the CDR3: TGTGCCAGCAGCAGGACAGGGTCGTTCTTGGGCTCCTACGAGCAGTACTTC. The J gene is TRBJ2-7, the V gene TRBV27; 8 bases are shared with TRBD1. The CDR3 has 17 residues. CDR1 and CDR2 (germline): MNHEY, SMNVEV (reference sequence). V shed 6 bases, J shed 0 bases, and the junction held 13 bases outside the gene matches.

This chain uses TRBV6-1 with TRBJ2-1, with D unresolved. The CDR3 consists of 13 residues. Germline values: CDR1 MNHNS, CDR2 SASEGT. V was clipped by 3 bases and J by 6 bases, with 9 bases between them. CDR3 DNA sequence: TGTGCCAGCAGTGATTTTTCGTTCAATGAGCAGTTCTTC. It encodes CASSDFSFNEQFF.

Only one count was recorded for this clone. The chain links TRBV6-1 to TRBJ2-1; 11 bases map to TRBD2. CDR1 and CDR2 from the germline V gene are MNHNS and SASEGT. The length of the CDR3 is 15 residues. V was clipped by 3 bases and J by 11 bases; unmatched bases: 9. CDR3 region: CASSDASGTSGKQFF. CDR3 DNA sequence: TGTGCCAGCAGTGACGCCTCCGGGACTAGCGGAAAGCAGTTCTTC.

V and J are TRBV30 and TRBJ2-5; TRBD2 might be the D (5 bases). Germline CDR1 reads GTSNPN; CDR2 reads SVGIG (reference sequence). Trimming took 0 bases from V and 4 from J, leaving 6 bases between them. The CDR3 length is 12 residues. CDR3 region: CAWSVRGETQYF. CDR3 DNA: TGTGCCTGGAGTGTACGGGGAGAGACCCAGTACTTC. Based on the CDR3 plus reference TRBV30 and TRBJ2-5, the full variable domain is SQTIHQWPATLVQPVGSPLSLECTVEGTSNPNLYWYRQAAGRGLQLLFYSVGIGQISSEVPQNLSASRPQDRQFILSSKKLLLSDSGFYLCAWSVRGETQYFGPGTRLLVL.

The chain couples TRBV5-1 to TRBJ1-6, with 10 positions matching TRBD1. This CDR3 is 17 amino acids long. CDR1 is SGHRS, CDR2 YFSETQ, per germline. V lost 4 bases, J lost 15 bases, and 19 bases stayed unmatched. CDR3 sequence (DNA): TGCGCCAGCAGCCTGAGCTTCCGGGACAGGGGCCCCTCGGTCCTCCACTTT. It codes for CASSLSFRDRGPSVLHF.

The chain recombines TRBV28 with TRBJ1-1; TRBD1 is a possible D gene (6 bases). CDR3 size: 17 residues. V lost 8 bases, J lost 0 bases, and 22 bases lay in between. Per the germline V gene, CDR1 is MDHEN and CDR2 is SYDVKM. CDR3: CASLSLTGHLMNTEAFF. In DNA, the CDR3 is TGTGCCAGCCTATCCCTCACAGGGCACCTAATGAACACTGAAGCTTTCTTT.

The chain has TRBV4-1 and TRBJ1-2; weak D call: TRBD1 (6 bases). There are 13 residues in the CDR3. V lost 3 bases and J 11 bases, leaving 16 bases between the germline ends. CDR1 MGHRA and CDR2 YSYEKL come from the germline V gene. The CDR3 reads CASSQDAGTNYTF. In nucleotides, the CDR3 is TGCGCCAGCAGCCAGGACGCCGGGACAAATTACACCTTC.

This chain connects TRBV19 to TRBJ1-2, with a possible D match to TRBD1 (6 bases). V lost 6 bases, J lost 5 bases, and 19 bases lay in between. The CDR3 length is 15 residues. From germline, CDR1 is LNHDA and CDR2 SQIVND (reference sequence). CDR3 region: CASRAGASSLYGYTF. The CDR3 DNA reads TGTGCCAGTAGGGCAGGGGCGAGTTCCTTGTATGGCTACACCTTC. The entire variable domain, with the rest obtained from reference TRBV19 and TRBJ1-2, is as follows: DGGITQSPKYLFRKEGQNVTLSCEQNLNHDAMYWYRQDPGQGLRLIYYSQIVNDFQKGDIAEGYSVSREKKESFPLTVTSAQKNPTAFYLCASRAGASSLYGYTFGSGTRLTVV.

This clone occurred many times. This rearrangement joins TRBV6-1 to TRBJ1-4; 7 bases are shared with TRBD1. The germline CDR1 and CDR2 sequences are MNHNS and SASEGT. V shed 4 bases and J 4 bases; nucleotides not matched to a gene: 3. This CDR3 contains 14 residues. In nucleotides, the CDR3 is TGTGCCAGCAGTGGGAACAGGGGTAATGAAAAACTGTTTTTT. Amino acid sequence: CASSGNRGNEKLFF.

This chain links TRBV19 with TRBJ2-3, with 10 positions matching TRBD1. The CDR3 spans 15 residues. Germline V gene lookup returns CDR1 LNHDA and CDR2 SQIVND (reference sequence). With V trimmed by 7 bases and J by 6 bases, 10 bases remained unmatched. The DNA for the CDR3 is TGTGCCAGTAAGTCTGTGGGGACAGGGGCCGATACGCAGTATTTT. The encoded protein is CASKSVGTGADTQYF.

J is TRBJ1-6 and V is TRBV5-4, with D perhaps TRBD1 (6 bases). CDR1 is SGHNT and CDR2 is YYREEE in the germline V gene (reference sequence). The CDR3 runs 14 residues. Trimming stripped 4 bases from V and 5 bases from J, with 10 bases between. The CDR3 coding sequence is TGTGCCAGCAGCGGACAGAAAAATAATTCACCCCTCCACTTT. This sequence encodes CASSGQKNNSPLHF.

The chain employs TRBV29-1 and TRBJ1-2, with D perhaps matching TRBD1 (6 bases). V lost 0 bases, J lost 4 bases, and 12 bases lay in between. This CDR3 comprises 14 residues. Germline-derived CDR1 and CDR2 are SQVTM and ANQGSEA. This CDR3 is CSVEDQGLRYGYTF. CDR3 DNA: TGCAGCGTTGAAGATCAGGGGTTGCGCTATGGCTACACCTTC.

The rearrangement uses TRBV20-1 and TRBJ1-2; weak D call: TRBD1 (6 bases). Germline-derived CDR1 and CDR2 are DFQATT and SNEGSKA (reference sequence). V dropped 6 bases and J dropped 7 bases, with 12 bases sitting between them. The CDR3 has 11 residues. The CDR3 region is CSAIGGGGYTF. CDR3 nucleotides: TGCAGTGCCATAGGGGGGGGTGGCTACACCTTC.

The chain has TRBV9 and TRBJ1-1; 7 positions match TRBD1. The germline V gene encodes CDR1 SGDLS and CDR2 YYNGEE. This CDR3 region has 15 residues. V lost 3 bases to trimming and J lost 1 base; unmatched junction nucleotides: 6. In DNA, the CDR3 is TGTGCCAGCAGCGAGAGACAGGGTAAGAACACTGAAGCTTTCTTT. Protein product: CASSERQGKNTEAFF.

The chain couples TRBV5-4 to TRBJ2-1, with 11 bases lining up with TRBD2. The CDR3 has 16 residues. The V and J ends lost 4 bases and 5 bases, in that order; junction bases with no gene match: 8. Germline V gives CDR1 SGHNT, CDR2 YYREEE (reference sequence). CDR3 residues: CASSGLGLAENNEQFF. The CDR3 DNA sequence: TGTGCCAGCAGCGGGTTGGGACTAGCGGAGAACAATGAGCAGTTCTTC.

The chain combines TRBV19 with TRBJ1-2; TRBD1 aligns across 9 bases. There are 13 residues in the CDR3. V shed 5 bases, J shed 8 bases, and the junction held 6 bases outside the gene matches. The V gene's germline CDR1 is LNHDA and CDR2 SQIVND (reference sequence). DNA of the CDR3: TGTGCCAGTAGTCCGGGACAGGGTAAGGGCTACACCTTC. Protein: CASSPGQGKGYTF.